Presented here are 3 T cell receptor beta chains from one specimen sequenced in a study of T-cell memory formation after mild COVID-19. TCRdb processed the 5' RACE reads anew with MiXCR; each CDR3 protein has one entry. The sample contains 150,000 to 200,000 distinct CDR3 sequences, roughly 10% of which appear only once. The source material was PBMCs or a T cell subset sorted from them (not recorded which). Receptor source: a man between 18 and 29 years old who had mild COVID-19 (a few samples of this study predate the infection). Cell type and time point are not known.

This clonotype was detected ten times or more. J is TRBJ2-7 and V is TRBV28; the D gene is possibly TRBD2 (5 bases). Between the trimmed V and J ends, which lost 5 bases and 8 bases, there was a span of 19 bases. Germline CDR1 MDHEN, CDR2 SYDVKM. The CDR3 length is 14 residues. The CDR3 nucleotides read TGTGCCAGCAGTCCGCGGGCTGCGGAGGTACAGCAGTACGTC. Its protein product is CASSPRAAEVQQYV.

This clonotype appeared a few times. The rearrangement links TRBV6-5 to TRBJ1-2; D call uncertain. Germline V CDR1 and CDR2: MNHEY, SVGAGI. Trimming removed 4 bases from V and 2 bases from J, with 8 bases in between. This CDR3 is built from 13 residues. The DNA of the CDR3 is TGTGCCAGCAGTTTAGTACAGAACTATGGCTACACCTTC. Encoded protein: CASSLVQNYGYTF.

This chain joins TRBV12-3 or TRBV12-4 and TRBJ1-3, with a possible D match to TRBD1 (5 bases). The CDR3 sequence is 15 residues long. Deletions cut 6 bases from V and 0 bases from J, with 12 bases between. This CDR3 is CASRPTGGSGNTIYF. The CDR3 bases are TGTGCCAGCAGACCTACAGGTGGCTCTGGAAACACCATATATTTT.